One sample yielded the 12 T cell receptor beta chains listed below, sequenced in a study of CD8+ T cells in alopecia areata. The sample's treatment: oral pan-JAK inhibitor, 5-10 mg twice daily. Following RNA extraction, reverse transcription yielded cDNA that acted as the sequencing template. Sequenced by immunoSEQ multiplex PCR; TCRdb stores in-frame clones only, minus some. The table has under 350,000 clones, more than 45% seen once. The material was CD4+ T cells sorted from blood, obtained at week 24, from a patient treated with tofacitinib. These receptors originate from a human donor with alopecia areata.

CDR3 DNA sequence: TGTGCCACGACTAGCCTGGATACGCAGTATTTT. It codes for CATTSLDTQYF. The chain links TRBV7-6 to TRBJ2-3; 7 positions agree with TRBD2. CDR3 length: 11 amino acids. Trimming at V came to 10 bases and at J to 6 bases, leaving 4 bases not matched to a gene. CDR1 and CDR2 (germline): SGHVS, FNYEAQ.

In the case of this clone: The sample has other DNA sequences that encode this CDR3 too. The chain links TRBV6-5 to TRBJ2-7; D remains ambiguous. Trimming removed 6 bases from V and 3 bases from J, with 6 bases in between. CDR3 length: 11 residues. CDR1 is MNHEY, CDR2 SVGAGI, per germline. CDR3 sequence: CASRRDYEQYF. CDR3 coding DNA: TGTGCCAGCAGGCGAGACTACGAGCAGTACTTC.

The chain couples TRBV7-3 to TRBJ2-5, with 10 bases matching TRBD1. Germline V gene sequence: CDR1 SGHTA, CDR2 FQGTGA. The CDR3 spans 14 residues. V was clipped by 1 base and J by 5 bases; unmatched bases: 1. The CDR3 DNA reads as TGTGCCAGCAGCTTAATGGGACAGGGGGAGACCCAGTACTTC. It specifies CASSLMGQGETQYF. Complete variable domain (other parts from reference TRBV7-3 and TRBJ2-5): GAGVSQTPSNKVTEKGKYVELRCDPISGHTALYWYRQSLGQGPEFLIYFQGTGAADDSGLPNDRFFAVRPEGSVSTLKIQRTERGDSAVYLCASSLMGQGETQYFGPGTRLLVL.

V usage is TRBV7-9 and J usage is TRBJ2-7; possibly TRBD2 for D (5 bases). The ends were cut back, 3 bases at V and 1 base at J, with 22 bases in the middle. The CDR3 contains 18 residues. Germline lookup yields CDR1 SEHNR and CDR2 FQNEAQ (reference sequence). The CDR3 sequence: CASSLASWSLDWSYEQYF. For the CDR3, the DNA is TGTGCCAGCAGCTTGGCGTCATGGAGTTTGGACTGGTCCTACGAGCAGTACTTC.

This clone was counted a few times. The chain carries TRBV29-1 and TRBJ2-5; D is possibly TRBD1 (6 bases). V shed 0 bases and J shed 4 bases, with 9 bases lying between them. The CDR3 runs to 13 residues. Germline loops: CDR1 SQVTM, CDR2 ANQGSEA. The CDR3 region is CSVEDTGRETQYF. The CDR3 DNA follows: TGCAGCGTTGAAGATACAGGGCGAGAGACCCAGTACTTC.

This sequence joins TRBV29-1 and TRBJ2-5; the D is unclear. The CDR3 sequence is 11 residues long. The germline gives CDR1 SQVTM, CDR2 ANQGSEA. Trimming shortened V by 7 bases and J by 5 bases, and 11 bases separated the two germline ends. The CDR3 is CSGNIGETQYF. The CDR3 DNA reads TGCAGCGGCAACATCGGGGAGACCCAGTACTTC.

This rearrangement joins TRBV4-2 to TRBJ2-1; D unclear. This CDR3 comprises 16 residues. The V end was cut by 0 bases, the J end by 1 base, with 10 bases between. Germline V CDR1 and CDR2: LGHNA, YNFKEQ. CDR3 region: CASSQESERSYNEQFF. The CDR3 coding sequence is TGTGCCAGCAGCCAAGAGTCCGAACGATCCTACAATGAGCAGTTCTTC.

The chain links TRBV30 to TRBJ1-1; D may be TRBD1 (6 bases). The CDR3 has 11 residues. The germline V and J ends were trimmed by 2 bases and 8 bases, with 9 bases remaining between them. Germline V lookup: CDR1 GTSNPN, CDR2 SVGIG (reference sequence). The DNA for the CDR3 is TGTGCCTGGAGTATCACAGGGGAAGCTTTCTTT. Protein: CAWSITGEAFF.

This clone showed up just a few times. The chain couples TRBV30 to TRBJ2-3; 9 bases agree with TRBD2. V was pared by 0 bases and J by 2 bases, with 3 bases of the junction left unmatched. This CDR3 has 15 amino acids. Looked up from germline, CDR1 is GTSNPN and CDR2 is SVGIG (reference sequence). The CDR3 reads CAWSVLAGYTDTQYF. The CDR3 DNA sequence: TGTGCCTGGAGTGTCCTAGCGGGGTACACAGATACGCAGTATTTT.

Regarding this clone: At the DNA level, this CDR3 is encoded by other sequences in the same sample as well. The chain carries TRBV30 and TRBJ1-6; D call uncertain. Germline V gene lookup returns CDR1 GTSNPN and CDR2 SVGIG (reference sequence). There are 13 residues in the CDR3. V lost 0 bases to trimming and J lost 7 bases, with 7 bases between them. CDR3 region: CAWSVAVNSPLHF. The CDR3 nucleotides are TGTGCCTGGAGTGTGGCAGTGAATTCACCCCTCCACTTT.

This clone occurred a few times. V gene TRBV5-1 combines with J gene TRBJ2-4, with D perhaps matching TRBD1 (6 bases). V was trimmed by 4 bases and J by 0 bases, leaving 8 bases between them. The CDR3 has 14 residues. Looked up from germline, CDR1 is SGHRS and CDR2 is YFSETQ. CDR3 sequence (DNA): TGCGCCAGCAGCCCGACAGGAGCCAAAAACATTCAGTACTTC. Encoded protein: CASSPTGAKNIQYF.

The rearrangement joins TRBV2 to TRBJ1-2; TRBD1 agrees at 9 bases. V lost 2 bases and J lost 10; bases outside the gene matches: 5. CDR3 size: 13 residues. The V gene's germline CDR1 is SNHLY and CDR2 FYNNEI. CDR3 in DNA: TGTGCCAGCAGTGAATACGGACAGGGGATCTACACCTTC. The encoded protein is CASSEYGQGIYTF.